A single sample gave rise to the 16 T cell receptor beta chains below, sequenced in a study of shared clonotypes between healthy human individuals. The repertoire was sequenced with immunoSEQ multiplex PCR; TCRdb's copy has only in-frame clones and lacks some. Found here are some 2.4 million clones, 80% to 95% of them singletons; the top ten hold more than 0.35%. The sequencing input was naive CD4+ T cells from PBMCs. The subset was: CD45RA+ positively selected. The receptor source for this set is a man aged 18-30 years in good health. Some clones in this sample may be carry-over from other donors' samples.

The gene calls are TRBV28 and TRBJ1-5; TRBD1 matches 9 bases. Per the germline V gene, CDR1 is MDHEN and CDR2 is SYDVKM. The CDR3 length is 16 residues. Unmatched junction bases numbered 6, after V lost 1 base and J lost 5 bases. The CDR3 protein is CASSLSGTGLDQPQHF. For the CDR3, the DNA is TGTGCCAGCAGTTTATCCGGGACAGGGTTAGATCAGCCCCAGCATTTT.

V and J are TRBV6-5 and TRBJ2-2, with D perhaps TRBD1 (6 bases). The CDR3 is 15 amino acids. Trimming removed 5 bases at V and 3 bases at J, with 13 bases between. Germline V gene lookup returns CDR1 MNHEY and CDR2 SVGAGI. CDR3 region: CASSLRRQDTGELFF. CDR3 nucleotides: TGTGCCAGCAGTCTCAGGCGACAGGACACCGGGGAGCTGTTTTTT.

CDR3 in amino acids: CASSSGAGFGYTF. DNA of the CDR3: TGTGCCAGTAGTTCCGGGGCTGGGTTCGGCTACACCTTC. The chain has TRBV19 and TRBJ1-2; tentative D call: TRBD1 (5 bases). Germline V gives CDR1 LNHDA, CDR2 SQIVND (reference sequence). With 5 bases removed from V and 8 bases from J, the gap between germline ends came to 15 bases. The CDR3 spans 13 residues. Combining the CDR3 with reference TRBV19 and TRBJ1-2 gives the whole variable domain DGGITQSPKYLFRKEGQNVTLSCEQNLNHDAMYWYRQDPGQGLRLIYYSQIVNDFQKGDIAEGYSVSREKKESFPLTVTSAQKNPTAFYLCASSSGAGFGYTFGSGTRLTVV.

This chain uses TRBV7-3 with TRBJ2-7, with D tentatively TRBD1 (5 bases). The V gene's germline CDR1 is SGHTA and CDR2 FQGTGA. The V gene lost 3 bases and the J gene lost 2 bases, with 11 bases spanning the gap. The CDR3 contains 14 residues. In DNA form, the CDR3 reads TGTGCCAGCAGCTTTCAGGGTCCTCCCTACGAGCAGTACTTC. Translating gives CASSFQGPPYEQYF.

This clone was detected a few times. The same CDR3 can be traced to other DNA sequences in this sample. This chain joins TRBV9 and TRBJ1-4; no clear D. This CDR3 is 13 amino acids long. Germline assignment: CDR1 SGDLS and CDR2 YYNGEE. V dropped 2 bases and J dropped 5 bases, with 7 bases sitting between them. The CDR3 sequence is CASSVTVNEKLFF. CDR3 coding DNA: TGTGCCAGCAGCGTCACAGTCAATGAAAAACTGTTTTTT.

The V and J genes are TRBV28 and TRBJ2-1; maybe TRBD1 (6 bases). This CDR3 contains 14 residues. Trimming stripped 6 bases from V and 4 bases from J, with 13 bases between. Germline CDR1 and CDR2: MDHEN and SYDVKM. The CDR3 reads CASRSGQTYNEQFF. DNA for the CDR3: TGTGCCAGCAGATCGGGACAAACGTACAATGAGCAGTTCTTC.

The rearrangement links TRBV4-3 to TRBJ2-1; 10 bases are shared with TRBD2. The length of the CDR3 is 16 residues. V gave up 1 base and J gave up 2 bases; unmatched junction bases: 2. Germline CDR1 reads LGHNA; CDR2 reads YSLEER. CDR3 protein: CASSQGTSGTYNEQFF. In nucleotides, the CDR3 is TGCGCCAGCAGCCAAGGCACTAGCGGGACCTACAATGAGCAGTTCTTC.

J is TRBJ2-3 and V is TRBV2, with D maybe TRBD2 (6 bases). The V and J ends lost 11 bases and 0 bases respectively, with 21 bases between them. Germline loops: CDR1 SNHLY, CDR2 FYNNEI. CDR3 length: 16 amino acids. The CDR3: CAGTGDSQPSTDTQYF. DNA for the CDR3: TGTGCCGGAACCGGGGACTCGCAACCTAGCACAGATACGCAGTATTTT.

In this sample, this clone turned up once. V is TRBV7-9 and J is TRBJ1-4; D gene uncertain. Germline CDR1 and CDR2: SEHNR and FQNEAQ (reference sequence). The CDR3 loop spans 13 amino acids. V was cut by 7 bases and J by 7 bases, with 13 bases left in between. The CDR3, as DNA: TGTGCCAGCACCGGGAGTCGGGGTGAAAAACTGTTTTTT. Protein: CASTGSRGEKLFF.

This clone was counted a single time. V and J are TRBV7-2 and TRBJ1-1; 10 bases line up with TRBD1. The CDR3 extends over 15 amino acids. Per the germline V gene, CDR1 is SGHTA and CDR2 is FQGNSA. The V and J ends lost 5 bases and 5 bases, in that order; junction bases with no gene match: 8. The DNA of the CDR3 is TGTGCCAGCAGCCCCTCGACAGGGGGCGAGACTGAAGCTTTCTTT. Amino acid sequence: CASSPSTGGETEAFF.

This clone appeared a few times. V is TRBV18 and J is TRBJ1-1; D remains unclear. The CDR3 length is 16 residues. Trimming removed 1 base from V and 1 base from J, with 13 bases in between. Germline lookup yields CDR1 KGHSH and CDR2 LQKENI. CDR3 sequence (DNA): TGTGCCAGCTCACCACAACAGTTGGTTGGGAACACTGAAGCTTTCTTT. This codes for CASSPQQLVGNTEAFF.

A single count supports this clone. The chain employs TRBV28 and TRBJ2-3; TRBD2 aligns across 12 bases. From germline, CDR1 is MDHEN and CDR2 SYDVKM. The junction had 7 bases not matched to a gene; V was cut back by 5 bases and J by 4 bases. The CDR3 totals 16 residues. The CDR3 loop reads CASSGLAGGQPDTQYF. The CDR3 nucleotides read TGTGCCAGCAGTGGTCTAGCGGGAGGGCAGCCAGATACGCAGTATTTT.

This chain joins TRBV19 and TRBJ2-5, with D hard to call. The ends were cut back, 6 bases at V and 8 bases at J, with 16 bases in the middle. Germline V CDR1 and CDR2: LNHDA, SQIVND (reference sequence). The CDR3 spans 13 residues. In DNA form, the CDR3 reads TGTGCCAGTAGCCCTACAGTGTCAGGAACCCAGTACTTC. Amino acids: CASSPTVSGTQYF.

This rearrangement joins TRBV4-2 to TRBJ2-1, with 11 nucleotides matching TRBD2. Germline V gives CDR1 LGHNA, CDR2 YNFKEQ. With V trimmed by 4 bases and J by 7 bases, 9 bases remained unmatched. The CDR3 covers 16 residues. For the CDR3, the DNA is TGTGCCAGCAGCCCGTCGTTTGCTAGCGGGAGGAATGAGCAGTTCTTC. This gives the protein CASSPSFASGRNEQFF.

This clone was observed a single time. The same CDR3 is also encoded by other DNA sequences in this sample. The rearrangement links TRBV7-2 to TRBJ2-5; no firm D call. The CDR3 sequence is 12 residues long. V gave up 2 bases and J gave up 5 bases, with 6 bases separating them. Germline V gene lookup returns CDR1 SGHTA and CDR2 FQGNSA. CDR3 nucleotide sequence: TGTGCCAGCAGCTTATCAAGGGAGACCCAGTACTTC. Translation gives CASSLSRETQYF.

The genes are TRBV14 and TRBJ2-2; D unresolved. V shed 4 bases and J shed 4 bases, with 13 bases lying between them. CDR3 length: 15 amino acids. Germline CDR1 SGHDN, CDR2 FVKESK. CDR3 protein: CASSRRHHGTGELFF. The CDR3 DNA reads as TGTGCCAGCAGCCGCCGACACCATGGCACCGGGGAGCTGTTTTTT.